This TCR beta chain comes out of a study of T cell repertoires in cytomegalovirus infection. Study-wide background: TCR beta signatures that were public indicated CMV infection and matching HLA type. Regarding the study as a whole: The ex vivo response showed dominance by HLA-C-restricted CMV-specific TCR beta clonotypes. Summed frequency of public TCR beta families distinguished CMV carriers with the relevant HLA.

MiXCR, applied by TCRdb to the reads, yields one record per CDR3 protein. The sample consists of hundreds of thousands of distinct CDR3 sequences, about a sixth of them appearing once. About this clonotype itself: Antigen unknown.

CDR3 length equals 16 residues. Germline CDR1 reads LNHNV; CDR2 reads YYDKDF (reference sequence). V lost 0 bases and J 0 bases, leaving 10 bases between the germline ends. Material for sequencing was PBMCs. This receptor was obtained from a human donor in good health (CMV status not recorded). Some clones in this sample may be carry-over from other donors' samples. V gene TRBV15 combines with J gene TRBJ2-3; no definite D call. The CDR3 coding sequence is TGTGCCACCAGCAGAGAGGTAGCTGCTAGCACAGATACGCAGTATTTT. It translates to CATSREVAASTDTQYF.